This T cell receptor beta chain is from a study of T cells after yellow fever vaccination (dated by TCRdb to the late 2010s). For context, the study as a whole: The SMART-Seq v4 Ultra Low Input RNA kit was used to prepare libraries from fractions with low cell numbers. Blood was drawn at multiple timepoints before and after primary and secondary immunization, with bulk PBMC replicates and cell subsets isolated. To follow T-cell clones before and after both primary and booster YFV17D yellow fever vaccination, bulk TCR alpha and beta repertoires underwent longitudinal sequencing. The cohort comprised two healthy male donors, one aged 18 to 29 and one aged 30 to 40 years. The study at large found these results: Compared with the primary T-cell response, the secondary T-cell response was weaker but faster, peaking on day 5 rather than day 15. Because only two donors were included in the study, the extent to which the findings can be generalized is limited. After the booster, most of the clones that had expanded following primary vaccination were detected again (just under 97% of CD4 and around nine tenths of CD8), which suggests that memory was broadly maintained. A small fraction of clonotypes showed up in both the CD4 and CD8 compartments, probably as a result of convergent recombination. Computational filtering was needed because FACS-sorted repertoires could contain abundant contaminating clonotypes from the bulk population.

The sequencer listed for this sample is Illumina NovaSeq 6000. TCR cDNA was synthesized by 5'RACE template switching, which introduced a universal primer site and unique molecular identifiers. cDNA synthesis was primed from both the TCR alpha and TCR beta constant segments. Library amplification involved two PCR steps, and the second step added sample barcodes and sequencing adapters. Sequencing of libraries was done on Illumina HiSeq 2500 (2x100 bp) or NovaSeq (2x150 bp). The source study handled its data this way. Demultiplexing of reads and collapsing into UMI consensus sequences were performed with MIGEC, and V(D)J alignment was carried out with MiXCR. Using edgeR on replicate PBMC samples, clonotypes were called vaccine-responding if FDR was below 0.01 and the log2 fold change was above 5 up to day 15. Each bulk clonotype received a CD4 or CD8 identity based on whether the sequenced CD4 or CD8 repertoire contained that clonotype at higher abundance. TCRdb itself trimmed the public reads at Q25 with fastp, ran MiXCR and retained productive beta chains. Each record represents a unique CDR3 protein, reported with the most common genes and DNA among its rows. TCRdb, not the original authors, processed these V and J calls. The sample data list some 300,000 distinct CDR3 sequences, and around 8.6% of these were observed just once. The top ten hold about 3% of the sample.

What this sample's treatment or condition label stands for: live attenuated yellow fever vaccine strain. PBMCs were isolated from peripheral blood using a standard Ficoll-Paque protocol. Dynabeads CD4 and CD8 positive selection kits were used to isolate CD4 and CD8 T-cell fractions. RNA was extracted with TriZol from bulk PBMCs, CD4 and CD8 fractions, and dextramer-positive and dextramer-negative fractions. From its cysteine to its phenylalanine, the CDR3 spans 14 amino acids. Of all the DNA, just the CDR3 is kept, 42 bases in frame from base 1. From a lookup of the germline V gene, CDR1 and CDR2 are SGHDT and YYEEEE. The germline ends are 15 bases apart after V is trimmed by 4 bases and J by 5 bases. In this sample, this clonotype turned up many times. Which antigen it targets is not known. No much larger clonotype is one base removed from it; base qualities were not supplied.

The sample here was CD4+ T cells sorted from PBMCs, taken 5 days after the yellow fever booster vaccination. The chain is assembled from TRBV5-6 and TRBJ2-5; the D gene is not confidently resolved. The sequence came from a man aged 18-30 years who received the YFV17D yellow fever vaccine. The nucleotides read TGTGCCAGCAGCCCCCCAGGTGTCCGGGAGACCCAGTACTTC. The resulting protein is CASSPPGVRETQYF.